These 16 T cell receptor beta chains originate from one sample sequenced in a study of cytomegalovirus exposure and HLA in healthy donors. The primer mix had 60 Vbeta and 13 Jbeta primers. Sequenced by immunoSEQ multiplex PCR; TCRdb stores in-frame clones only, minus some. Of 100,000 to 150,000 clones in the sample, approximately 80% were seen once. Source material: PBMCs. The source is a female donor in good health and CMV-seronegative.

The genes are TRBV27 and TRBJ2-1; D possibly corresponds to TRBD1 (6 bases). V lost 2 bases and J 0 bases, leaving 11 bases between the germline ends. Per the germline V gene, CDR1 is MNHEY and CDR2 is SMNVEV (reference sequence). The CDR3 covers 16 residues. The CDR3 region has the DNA TGTGCCAGCAGTTTAAGGCAGGGGAGCTCCTACAATGAGCAGTTCTTC. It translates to CASSLRQGSSYNEQFF.

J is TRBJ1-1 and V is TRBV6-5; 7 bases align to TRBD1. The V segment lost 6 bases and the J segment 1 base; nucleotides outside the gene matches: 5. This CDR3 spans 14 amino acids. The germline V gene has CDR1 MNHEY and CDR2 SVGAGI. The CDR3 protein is CASRLGQQNTEAFF. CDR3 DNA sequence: TGTGCCAGCAGGCTGGGACAGCAGAACACTGAAGCTTTCTTT.

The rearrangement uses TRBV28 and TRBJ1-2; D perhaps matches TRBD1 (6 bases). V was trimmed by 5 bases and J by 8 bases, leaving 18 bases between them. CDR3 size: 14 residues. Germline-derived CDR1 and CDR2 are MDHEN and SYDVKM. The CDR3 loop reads CASSPKYRVGGYTF. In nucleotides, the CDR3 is TGTGCCAGCAGTCCAAAATACAGGGTTGGGGGCTACACCTTC.

DNA for the CDR3: TGTGCCTGGAGTGTAATAGCGGGAGGGGAGACCCAGTACTTC. As protein: CAWSVIAGGETQYF. V is TRBV30 and J is TRBJ2-5, with TRBD2 matching over 11 bases. This CDR3 is 14 amino acids long. Germline V CDR1 and CDR2: GTSNPN, SVGIG (reference sequence). J lost 5 bases, V lost 0 bases, and 2 bases had no gene match.

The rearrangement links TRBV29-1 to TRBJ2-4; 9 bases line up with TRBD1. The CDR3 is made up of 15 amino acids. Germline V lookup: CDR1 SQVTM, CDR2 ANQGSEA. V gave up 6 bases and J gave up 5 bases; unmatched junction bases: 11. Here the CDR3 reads CSVLSGQGFENIQYF. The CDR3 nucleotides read TGCAGCGTCCTTTCCGGACAGGGGTTCGAAAACATTCAGTACTTC.

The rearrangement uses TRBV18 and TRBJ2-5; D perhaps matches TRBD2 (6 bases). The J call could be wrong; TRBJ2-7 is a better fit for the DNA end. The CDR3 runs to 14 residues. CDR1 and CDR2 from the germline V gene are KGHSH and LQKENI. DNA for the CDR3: TGTGCCAGCTCACCCGAGCGGGTAACCTACGAGCAGTACTTC. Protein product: CASSPERVTYEQYF.

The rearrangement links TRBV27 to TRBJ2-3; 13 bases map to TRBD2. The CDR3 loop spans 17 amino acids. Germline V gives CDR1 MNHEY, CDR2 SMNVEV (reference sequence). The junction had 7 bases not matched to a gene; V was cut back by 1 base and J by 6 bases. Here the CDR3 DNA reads TGTGCCAGCAGTTTATGGGGGGGACTAGCGGGATCCGATACGCAGTATTTT. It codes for CASSLWGGLAGSDTQYF.

As DNA, the CDR3 is TGTGCCAGCAGTTACAGGGGACTAGCTTACAATGAGCAGTTCTTC. This sequence encodes CASSYRGLAYNEQFF. J is TRBJ2-1 and V is TRBV6-5; TRBD2 aligns across 9 bases. Trimming cost V 2 bases and J 4 bases; bases outside gene matches: 3. Germline V gene data show CDR1 as MNHEY and CDR2 as SVGAGI. This CDR3 has 15 residues.

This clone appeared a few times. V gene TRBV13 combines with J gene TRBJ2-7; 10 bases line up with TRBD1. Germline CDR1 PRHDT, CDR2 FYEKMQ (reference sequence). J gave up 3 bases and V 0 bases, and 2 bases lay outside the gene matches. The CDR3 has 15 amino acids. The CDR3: CASSLGGQGFYEQYF. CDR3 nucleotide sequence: TGTGCCAGCAGCTTAGGGGGACAGGGGTTCTACGAGCAGTACTTC.

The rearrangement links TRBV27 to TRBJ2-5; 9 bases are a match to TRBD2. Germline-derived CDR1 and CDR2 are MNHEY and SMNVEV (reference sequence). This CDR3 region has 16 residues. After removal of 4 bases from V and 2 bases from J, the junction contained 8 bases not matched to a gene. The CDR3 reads CASSSYLAGIQETQYF. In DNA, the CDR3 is TGTGCCAGCAGTTCCTACCTAGCGGGAATTCAAGAGACCCAGTACTTC.

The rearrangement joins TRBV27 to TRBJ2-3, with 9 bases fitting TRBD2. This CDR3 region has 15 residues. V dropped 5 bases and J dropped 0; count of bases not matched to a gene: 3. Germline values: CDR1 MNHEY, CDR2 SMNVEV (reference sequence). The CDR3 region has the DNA TGTGCCAGCAGTCGACTAGCGGCTAGCACAGATACGCAGTATTTT. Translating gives CASSRLAASTDTQYF.

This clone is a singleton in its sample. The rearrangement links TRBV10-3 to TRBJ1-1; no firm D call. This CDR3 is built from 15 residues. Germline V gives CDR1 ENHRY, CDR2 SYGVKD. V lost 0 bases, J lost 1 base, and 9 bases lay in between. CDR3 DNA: TGTGCCATCAGTGAGTCGGGAGGGTCGAACACTGAAGCTTTCTTT. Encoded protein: CAISESGGSNTEAFF.

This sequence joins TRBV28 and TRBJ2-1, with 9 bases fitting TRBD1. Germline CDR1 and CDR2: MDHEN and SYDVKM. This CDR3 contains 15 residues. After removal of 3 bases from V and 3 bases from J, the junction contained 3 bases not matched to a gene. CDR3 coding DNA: TGTGCCAGCAGTTTGGGGACAGGGTTCTACAATGAGCAGTTCTTC. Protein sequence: CASSLGTGFYNEQFF.

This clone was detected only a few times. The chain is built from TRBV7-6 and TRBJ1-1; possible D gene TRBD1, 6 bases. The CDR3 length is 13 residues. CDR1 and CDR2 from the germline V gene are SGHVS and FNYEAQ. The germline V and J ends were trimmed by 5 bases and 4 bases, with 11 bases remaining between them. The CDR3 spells CASSLGQITEAFF. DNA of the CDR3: TGTGCCAGCAGCCTCGGACAGATCACTGAAGCTTTCTTT.

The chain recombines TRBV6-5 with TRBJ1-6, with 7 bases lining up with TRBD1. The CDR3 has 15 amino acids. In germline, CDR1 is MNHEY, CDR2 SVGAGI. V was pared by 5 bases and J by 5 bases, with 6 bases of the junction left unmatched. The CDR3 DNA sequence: TGTGCCAGCAGTACAGGGGTGTTGGATAATTCACCCCTCCACTTT. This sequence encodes CASSTGVLDNSPLHF.

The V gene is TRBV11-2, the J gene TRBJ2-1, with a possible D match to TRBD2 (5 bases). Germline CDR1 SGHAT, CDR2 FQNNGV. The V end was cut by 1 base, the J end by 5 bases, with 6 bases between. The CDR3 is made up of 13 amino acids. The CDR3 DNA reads TGTGCCAGCAGCTTAGGGGAGCACAATGAGCAGTTCTTC. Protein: CASSLGEHNEQFF.